The 11 T cell receptor beta chains presented below share a single source sample, sequenced in a study of low-dose radiotherapy and immunotherapy resistance in tumors. Alpha- and beta-chain coverage of first-strand cDNA came from TRAV- and TRBV-specific primers. TCR amplification used roughly 18 PCR cycles, a constant-region primer and a V-primer adapter. MiXCR was run by TCRdb on the reads, yielding one entry per CDR3 protein. The sample has 80,000 to 95,000 distinct CDR3 sequences, 9.4% seen once. Indicated time point: before trial treatment. The sequencing used PBMCs, collected before treatment. Receptors originate from a male donor with prostate cancer.

This clonotype was recorded many times. V gene TRBV28 combines with J gene TRBJ2-7; 12 bases agree with TRBD1. The CDR3 loop spans 16 amino acids. The junction had 10 bases not matched to a gene; V was cut back by 6 bases and J by 4 bases. In germline, CDR1 is MDHEN, CDR2 SYDVKM. The CDR3 spells CASRDRPGQGAYEQYF. The DNA for the CDR3 is TGTGCCAGCAGGGACCGACCGGGACAGGGGGCATACGAGCAGTACTTC.

In its sample, this clonotype was seen many times. This CDR3 is CASSRTGGGDSYEQYF. The CDR3, as DNA: TGTGCCAGCAGCCGAACTGGCGGGGGGGACTCCTACGAGCAGTACTTC. The chain has TRBV7-2 and TRBJ2-7; 9 bases agree with TRBD2. Germline V gene sequence: CDR1 SGHTA, CDR2 FQGNSA. The CDR3 sequence is 16 residues long. After removal of 5 bases from V and 0 bases from J, the junction contained 8 bases not matched to a gene.

This clonotype was seen ten or more times. The V call is TRBV5-1, the J call TRBJ2-1, with TRBD2 as a possible D gene (6 bases). V was pared by 5 bases and J by 7 bases, with 19 bases between. Germline CDR1 reads SGHRS; CDR2 reads YFSETQ. CDR3 size: 15 residues. The CDR3 DNA reads TGCGCCAGCAGTTTCTCGGGGGTTCAATTGAATGAGCAGTTCTTC. Encoded protein: CASSFSGVQLNEQFF.

This clonotype was observed many times. This chain's CDR3 is CSVVVAGGYYNEQFF. CDR3 DNA sequence: TGCAGCGTTGTGGTAGCGGGAGGGTACTACAATGAGCAGTTCTTC. The chain carries TRBV29-1 and TRBJ2-1; 11 nucleotides agree with TRBD2. Germline CDR1 SQVTM, CDR2 ANQGSEA. J was trimmed by 3 bases and V by 4 bases; bases with no gene match: 5. This CDR3 has 15 residues.

Ten or more counts support this clonotype. The genes are TRBV24-1 and TRBJ2-1; 8 nucleotides line up with TRBD2. The CDR3 runs to 15 residues. The junction had 12 bases not matched to a gene; V was cut back by 10 bases and J by 5 bases. Germline V CDR1 and CDR2: KGHDR, SFDVKD. The CDR3 here is CATSRTGGPHNEQFF. CDR3 sequence (DNA): TGTGCCACGTCCCGGACGGGAGGGCCCCACAATGAGCAGTTCTTC.

There are many counts of this clonotype. The V gene is TRBV10-3, the J gene TRBJ2-5; either TRBD1 or TRBD2 may supply D (5 bases each). Trimming shortened V by 10 bases and J by 2 bases, and 14 bases separated the two germline ends. This CDR3 has 13 amino acids. The germline CDR1 and CDR2 sequences are ENHRY and SYGVKD. The CDR3 sequence is CATAFGAQETQYF. CDR3 nucleotides: TGTGCCACCGCGTTCGGGGCACAAGAGACCCAGTACTTC.

Many counts were recorded for this clonotype. The chain is built from TRBV5-1 and TRBJ2-1; possibly TRBD1 for D (5 bases). The V and J ends lost 4 bases and 8 bases respectively, with 13 bases between them. Germline V CDR1 and CDR2: SGHRS, YFSETQ. CDR3 length equals 13 residues. The DNA of the CDR3 is TGCGCCAGCAGCGCGGCCAGGGTTTATGAGCAGTTCTTC. This codes for CASSAARVYEQFF.

This clonotype appeared many times. The DNA for the CDR3 is TGTGCCATCAGCGGGCTGGGTCCCGAGCAGTACTTC. Translating gives CAISGLGPEQYF. This chain joins TRBV10-3 and TRBJ2-7; D ambiguous. In germline, CDR1 is ENHRY, CDR2 SYGVKD. The length of the CDR3 is 12 residues. Trimming took off 6 bases at V and 6 bases at J, with 12 bases between the two ends.

This clonotype occurred many times. The genes are TRBV27 and TRBJ2-3; a weak D match, TRBD2 (6 bases). Between the trimmed V and J ends, which lost 2 bases and 6 bases, there was a span of 12 bases. Germline CDR1 and CDR2: MNHEY and SMNVEV (reference sequence). The CDR3 has 14 residues. CDR3 nucleotides: TGTGCCAGCAGTTTAGGAGGGCCTTGGGATACGCAGTATTTT. Amino acids: CASSLGGPWDTQYF.

This clonotype was detected a few times. V and J are TRBV4-3 and TRBJ1-2, with 7 bases that match TRBD1. From germline, CDR1 is LGHNA and CDR2 YSLEER. V shed 1 base and J 2 bases; nucleotides not matched to a gene: 4. The CDR3 covers 15 residues. In DNA form, the CDR3 reads TGCGCCAGCAGCCAAGGACCGGGACAGAACTATGGCTACACCTTC. Protein: CASSQGPGQNYGYTF.

In this sample, this clonotype turned up many times. V gene TRBV20-1 combines with J gene TRBJ2-7; 10 bases fit TRBD2. The V segment lost 2 bases and the J segment 1 base; nucleotides outside the gene matches: 2. The CDR3 contains 14 residues. CDR1 is DFQATT, CDR2 SNEGSKA, per germline (reference sequence). The CDR3 DNA reads TGCAGTGCTAGATCTAGCGGGGGATCCTACGAGCAGTACTTC. This sequence encodes CSARSSGGSYEQYF.